A selection of T cell receptor beta chains follows, all from one sample in a study of identical twins. Using its own MiXCR run on the 5' RACE reads, TCRdb lists one record per CDR3 protein. This table has more than 1.5 million distinct CDR3 sequences, roughly a third appearing once. Sequencing was carried out using cord blood. The receptors were sampled from a newborn girl in good health. CDR3s include the opening cysteine and the closing phenylalanine or tryptophan. D genes are given only for firm matches. Expanded clones are given a class, and other clones once, few, many or no size at all.

-,-,TRBJ2-7,TRBV7-2,CASTLGGLAYEQYF,TGTGCCAGCACCTTAGGGGGGCTAGCCTACGAGCAGTACTTC
-,few,TRBJ1-5,TRBV12-3/TRBV12-4,CASSSSDSNQPQHF,TGTGCCAGCAGTTCCTCGGACAGCAATCAGCCCCAGCATTTT
-,few,TRBJ2-7,TRBV27,CASSFGVGYEQYF,TGTGCCAGCAGTTTTGGGGTTGGTTACGAGCAGTACTTC
-,-,TRBJ2-3,TRBV12-3/TRBV12-4,CGRRKADTQYF,TGTGGCAGAAGGAAAGCAGATACGCAGTATTTT
TRBD1,-,TRBJ2-7,TRBV28,CASRRQGPNEQYF,TGTGCCAGCAGGAGACAGGGTCCCAACGAGCAGTACTTC
TRBD1,-,TRBJ2-4,TRBV3-1,CASSHTGGLAKNIQYF,TGTGCCAGCAGCCACACAGGGGGATTGGCCAAAAACATTCAGTACTTC
-,-,TRBJ1-1,TRBV4-2,CAGSQGRFNTEAFF,TGTGCCGGCAGCCAAGGGCGGTTTAACACTGAAGCTTTCTTT
-,-,TRBJ1-2,TRBV12-3/TRBV12-4,CASTLNSYGYTF,TGTGCCAGCACCCTAAACAGCTATGGCTACACCTTC
TRBD1,-,TRBJ1-5,TRBV24-1,CATSDSDRSSYSNQPQHF,TGTGCCACCAGTGATTCGGACAGGTCTTCCTATAGCAATCAGCCCCAGCATTTT
-,-,TRBJ2-6,TRBV18,CASSQRQSGANVLTF,TGTGCCAGCTCACAACGACAATCTGGGGCCAACGTCCTGACTTTC
-,-,TRBJ1-1,TRBV5-1,CASSFGATLNTEAFF,TGCGCCAGCAGCTTTGGCGCAACACTGAACACTGAAGCTTTCTTT
-,few,TRBJ1-1,TRBV20-1,CSASRREGVNTEAFF,TGCAGTGCTAGTCGGCGGGAAGGGGTGAACACTGAAGCTTTCTTT
TRBD1,few,TRBJ1-5,TRBV12-3/TRBV12-4,CASRPDRGDYQPQHF,TGTGCCAGCAGACCCGACAGGGGCGATTATCAGCCCCAGCATTTT
TRBD2,few,TRBJ2-1,TRBV3-1,CASSQGPSGYNEQFF,TGTGCCAGCAGCCAAGGGCCTAGCGGGTACAATGAGCAGTTCTTC
-,-,TRBJ1-1,TRBV29-1,CSVEDWPGRLNTEAFF,TGCAGCGTTGAAGATTGGCCGGGACGGTTGAACACTGAAGCTTTCTTT
-,-,TRBJ1-2,TRBV14,CASSQGPQGRNGYTF,TGTGCCAGCAGCCAAGGGCCCCAGGGCAGAAATGGCTACACCTTC
-,-,TRBJ2-3,TRBV2,CASTGARYTDTQYF,TGTGCCAGCACCGGCGCTAGATACACAGATACGCAGTATTTT
-,few,TRBJ1-4,TRBV9,CASSSSSNLNEKLFF,TGTGCCAGCAGCTCTAGTAGCAACCTTAATGAAAAACTGTTTTTT
-,-,TRBJ1-2,TRBV7-9,CASSLARESYTF,TGTGCCAGCAGCTTAGCGCGCGAAAGCTACACCTTC
-,few,TRBJ2-1,TRBV6-1,CASSEREGGYNEQFF,TGTGCCAGCAGTGAAAGGGAGGGGGGGTACAATGAGCAGTTCTTC
-,few,TRBJ2-5,TRBV11-2,CASSLGLQGRETQYF,TGTGCCAGCAGCTTAGGCCTACAGGGAAGGGAGACCCAGTACTTC
TRBD2,-,TRBJ2-3,TRBV15,CAASRGGLAGVTDTQYF,TGTGCCGCCAGCAGAGGGGGGCTAGCGGGAGTGACAGATACGCAGTATTTT
-,many,TRBJ2-3,TRBV7-6,CASSPVLSTDTQYF,TGTGCCAGCAGCCCGGTATTAAGCACAGATACGCAGTATTTT
-,few,TRBJ1-1,TRBV28,CASSPGVTEAFF,TGTGCCAGCAGCCCAGGGGTGACTGAAGCTTTCTTT
TRBD2,-,TRBJ2-1,TRBV7-9,CASSLYKVTSDEQFF,TGTGCCAGCAGCTTATATAAGGTGACTAGCGATGAGCAGTTCTTC
TRBD2,-,TRBJ2-5,TRBV6-5,CASSYSKGLASFYNEQYF,TGTGCCAGCAGTTACTCGAAAGGACTAGCGAGTTTCTACAATGAGCAGTACTTC
-,few,TRBJ2-7,TRBV13,CASSPGRESSYEQYF,TGTGCCAGCAGCCCCGGACGGGAGAGCTCCTACGAGCAGTACTTC
-,-,TRBJ1-1,TRBV2,CASKRDTEAFF,TGTGCCAGCAAGAGGGACACTGAAGCTTTCTTT
TRBD2,-,TRBJ2-1,TRBV20-1,CSASTSGIYNEQFF,TGCAGTGCGTCTACTAGCGGGATCTACAATGAGCAGTTCTTC
-,few,TRBJ1-6,TRBV4-2,CASTFLGQRDSPLHF,TGTGCCAGCACCTTCTTAGGACAGAGAGATTCACCCCTCCACTTT
TRBD2,few,TRBJ2-1,TRBV12-5,CASGEGLAGGNEQFF,TGTGCTAGTGGGGAGGGACTAGCGGGGGGCAATGAGCAGTTCTTC
-,few,TRBJ1-1,TRBV20-1,CSAPPGGTANTEAFF,TGCAGTGCCCCTCCGGGCGGGACCGCGAACACTGAAGCTTTCTTT
-,-,TRBJ1-6,TRBV18,CASSPRPTIGSYNSPLHF,TGTGCCAGCTCACCAAGGCCGACGATCGGCTCCTATAATTCACCCCTCCACTTT
TRBD2,few,TRBJ2-7,TRBV12-3/TRBV12-4,CASSLGAGEYF,TGTGCCAGCAGTTTAGGGGCGGGGGAGTACTTC
TRBD2,-,TRBJ2-7,TRBV20-1,CSARGTSLPYEQYF,TGCAGTGCTAGAGGGACTAGCCTCCCCTACGAGCAGTACTTC
-,-,TRBJ2-7,TRBV6-1,CASTKGGASYEQYF,TGTGCCAGCACCAAAGGAGGGGCCTCCTACGAGCAGTACTTC
-,-,TRBJ1-2,TRBV9,CASSARTGVGGYTF,TGTGCCAGCAGCGCCCGAACAGGAGTTGGCGGCTACACCTTC
TRBD2,few,TRBJ2-5,TRBV20-1,CSATSQTSGGETQYF,TGCAGTGCTACATCCCAGACTAGCGGGGGCGAGACCCAGTACTTC
TRBD1,-,TRBJ1-5,TRBV4-2,CASSQGQGAYSNQPQHF,TGTGCCAGCAGCCAGGGACAGGGGGCATATAGCAATCAGCCCCAGCATTTT
-,-,TRBJ2-7,TRBV19,CASSKWQGYYEQYF,TGTGCCAGTAGTAAGTGGCAGGGGTACTACGAGCAGTACTTC
-,-,TRBJ2-5,TRBV9,CASSRGGPTQETQYF,TGTGCCAGCAGCAGGGGGGGGCCAACTCAAGAGACCCAGTACTTC
TRBD2,-,TRBJ2-3,TRBV30,CAYTGTRADTQYF,TGTGCCTACACCGGGACTAGGGCAGATACGCAGTATTTT
-,few,TRBJ2-2,TRBV20-1,CSARVGSGELFF,TGCAGTGCTAGAGTAGGATCCGGGGAGCTGTTTTTT
-,few,TRBJ2-3,TRBV12-3/TRBV12-4,CASSQQSDTQYF,TGTGCCAGCAGCCAACAGTCGGATACGCAGTATTTT
-,-,TRBJ2-5,TRBV6-6,CASSQTSWETQYF,TGTGCCAGCAGTCAAACTAGTTGGGAGACCCAGTACTTC
TRBD2,once,TRBJ2-1,TRBV28,CASSPSGGEEPFF,TGTGCCAGCAGCCCCTCTGGGGGGGAAGAGCCGTTCTTC
-,-,TRBJ1-1,TRBV6-5,CASYPARQPRNTEAFF,TGTGCCAGCTATCCCGCCAGGCAGCCGAGGAACACTGAAGCTTTCTTT
-,once,TRBJ1-1,TRBV4-1,CASSQDGPAFF,TGCGCCAGCAGCCAAGATGGACCGGCTTTCTTT
-,few,TRBJ2-4,TRBV3-1,CASSPTLLAKNIQYF,TGTGCCAGCAGCCCGACACTACTAGCCAAAAACATTCAGTACTTC
-,-,TRBJ2-2,TRBV6-1,CASSPKRGGLTGELFF,TGTGCCAGCAGTCCCAAGAGGGGGGGATTGACCGGGGAGCTGTTTTTT
TRBD2,-,TRBJ2-3,TRBV7-2,CASSRLTGGGGSTDTQYF,TGTGCCAGCAGCCGCCTGACTGGCGGGGGAGGTAGCACAGATACGCAGTATTTT
TRBD2,-,TRBJ2-7,TRBV25-1,CASSELGLAGYNEQYF,TGTGCCAGCAGTGAGCTGGGACTAGCGGGGTACAATGAGCAGTACTTC
-,-,TRBJ2-1,TRBV6-1,CASSAAGSEQFF,TGTGCCAGCAGTGCAGCAGGGAGCGAGCAGTTCTTC
-,few,TRBJ2-5,TRBV5-4,CASSLVASLAGSQETQYF,TGTGCCAGCAGCTTGGTAGCCAGCCTCGCGGGCAGCCAAGAGACCCAGTACTTC
TRBD2,few,TRBJ2-1,TRBV4-2,CASSPRSGGFNEQFF,TGTGCCAGCAGCCCTCGTAGCGGGGGGTTCAATGAGCAGTTCTTC
-,few,TRBJ2-3,TRBV3-1,CASSHRRGSPPDTQYF,TGTGCCAGCAGCCACCGTCGAGGGTCCCCCCCGGATACGCAGTATTTT
TRBD1,many,TRBJ1-4,TRBV11-2,CASRQPGQPNEKLFF,TGTGCCAGCAGACAACCGGGACAGCCTAATGAAAAACTGTTTTTT
-,-,TRBJ2-5,TRBV7-9,CASSTGPTLIQETQYF,TGTGCCAGCAGCACAGGACCTACCCTTATCCAAGAGACCCAGTACTTC
-,-,TRBJ2-7,TRBV20-1,CSASGRSDYEQYF,TGCAGTGCTAGCGGGCGGTCAGACTACGAGCAGTACTTC
TRBD1,-,TRBJ1-5,TRBV6-1,CASSAKVNRDRVRQPQHF,TGTGCCAGCAGTGCGAAGGTCAACCGGGACAGGGTAAGACAGCCCCAGCATTTT